This T cell receptor beta chain came from a study of low-dose radiotherapy and immunotherapy resistance in tumors. With TRAV- and TRBV-specific primers, first-strand cDNA was made, covering the alpha and beta chains. TCR amplification used 15 to 20 PCR cycles, a constant-region primer and a V-primer adapter. In TCRdb, the reads were re-called with MiXCR into one record per CDR3 protein. The data show some 40,000 distinct CDR3 sequences, around 21% seen once. Regarding time point: after trial treatment. Documented treatment: LDRT plus nivolumab, ipilimumab, low-dose cyclophosphamide and aspirin (RACIN trial). The germline V gene encodes CDR1 SGDLS and CDR2 YYNGEE. Between the trimmed V and J ends, which lost 0 bases and 4 bases, there was a span of 5 bases. This CDR3 has 13 residues.

The receptor was derived from a female donor with ovarian cancer. The material sequenced was PBMCs, taken after low-dose radiotherapy plus immunotherapy. The chain uses TRBV9 and TRBJ2-1; the D is unclear. The CDR3 bases are TGTGCCAGCAGCGTAGTTGAATACAATGAGCAGTTCTTC. This encodes CASSVVEYNEQFF.